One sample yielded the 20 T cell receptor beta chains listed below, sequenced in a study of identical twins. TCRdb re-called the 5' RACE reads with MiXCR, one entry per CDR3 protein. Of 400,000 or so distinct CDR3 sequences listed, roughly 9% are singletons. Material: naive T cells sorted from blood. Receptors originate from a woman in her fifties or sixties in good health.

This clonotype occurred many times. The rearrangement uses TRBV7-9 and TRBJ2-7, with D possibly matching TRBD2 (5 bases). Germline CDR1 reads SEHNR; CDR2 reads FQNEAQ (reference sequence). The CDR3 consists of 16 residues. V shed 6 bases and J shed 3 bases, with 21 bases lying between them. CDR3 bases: TGTGCCAGCAGGGAAAAGTCGGACTCGCTCGGCTACGAGCAGTACTTC. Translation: CASREKSDSLGYEQYF.

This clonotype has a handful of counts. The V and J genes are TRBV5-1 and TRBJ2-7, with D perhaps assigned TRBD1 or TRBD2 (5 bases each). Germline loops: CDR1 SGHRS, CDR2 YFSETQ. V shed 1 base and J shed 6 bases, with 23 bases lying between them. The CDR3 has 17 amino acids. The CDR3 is CASSLTPTGPMRAEQYF. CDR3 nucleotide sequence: TGCGCCAGCAGCTTGACTCCCACGGGGCCCATGCGGGCCGAGCAGTACTTC. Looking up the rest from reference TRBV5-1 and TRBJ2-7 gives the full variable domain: KAGVTQTPRYLIKTRGQQVTLSCSPISGHRSVSWYQQTPGQGLQFLFEYFSETQRNKGNFPGRFSGRQFSNSRSEMNVSTLELGDSALYLCASSLTPTGPMRAEQYFGPGTRLTVT.

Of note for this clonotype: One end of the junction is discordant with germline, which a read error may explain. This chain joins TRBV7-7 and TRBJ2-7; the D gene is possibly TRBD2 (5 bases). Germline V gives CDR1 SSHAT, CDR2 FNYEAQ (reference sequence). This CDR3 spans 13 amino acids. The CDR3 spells CASSLADSYEQYF. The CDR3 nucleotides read TGTGCTAGCAGCTTGGCGGACTCGTACGAGCAGTACTTC.

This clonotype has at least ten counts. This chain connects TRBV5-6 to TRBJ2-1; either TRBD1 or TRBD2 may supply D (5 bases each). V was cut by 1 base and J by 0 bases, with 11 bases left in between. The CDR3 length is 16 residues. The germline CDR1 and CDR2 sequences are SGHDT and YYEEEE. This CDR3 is CASSLIEGSSYNEQFF. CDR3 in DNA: TGTGCCAGCAGCTTGATCGAGGGGAGCTCCTACAATGAGCAGTTCTTC.

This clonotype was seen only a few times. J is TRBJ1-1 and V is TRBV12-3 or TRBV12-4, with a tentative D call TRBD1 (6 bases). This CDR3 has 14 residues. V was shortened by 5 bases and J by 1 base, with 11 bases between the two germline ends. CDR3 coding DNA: TGTGCCAGCAGTGGACAGCCGAGGAACACTGAAGCTTTCTTT. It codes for CASSGQPRNTEAFF.

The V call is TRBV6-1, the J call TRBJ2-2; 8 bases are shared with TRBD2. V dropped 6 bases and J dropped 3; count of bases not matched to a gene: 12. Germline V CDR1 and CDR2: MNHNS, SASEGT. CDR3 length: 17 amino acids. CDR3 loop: CASSLLPGLVDTGELFF. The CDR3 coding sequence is TGTGCCAGCAGCCTACTTCCGGGACTAGTGGACACCGGGGAGCTGTTTTTT.

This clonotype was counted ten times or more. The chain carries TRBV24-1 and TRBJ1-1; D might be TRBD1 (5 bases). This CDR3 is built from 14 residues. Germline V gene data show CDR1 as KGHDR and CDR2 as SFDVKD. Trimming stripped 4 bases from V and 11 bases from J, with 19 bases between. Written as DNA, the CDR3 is TGTGCCACCAGTGACCCCCCCTCGGGGGTAGGGGCTTTCTTT. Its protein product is CATSDPPSGVGAFF.

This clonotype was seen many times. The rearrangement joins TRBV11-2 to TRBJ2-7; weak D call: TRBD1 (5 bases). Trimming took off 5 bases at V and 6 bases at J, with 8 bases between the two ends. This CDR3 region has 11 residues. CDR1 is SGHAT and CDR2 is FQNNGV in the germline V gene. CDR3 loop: CASSADSEQYV. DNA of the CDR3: TGTGCCAGCAGCGCCGACAGCGAGCAGTACGTC.

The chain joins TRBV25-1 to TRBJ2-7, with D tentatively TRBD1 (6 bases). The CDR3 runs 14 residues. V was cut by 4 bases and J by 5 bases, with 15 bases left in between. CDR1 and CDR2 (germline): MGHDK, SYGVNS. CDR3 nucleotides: TGTGCCAGCAGTGGCACAGGGCTAAGGAACGAGCAGTACTTC. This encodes CASSGTGLRNEQYF.

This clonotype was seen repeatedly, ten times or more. In nucleotides, the CDR3 is TGTGCCAGCAGCACTACGACGGATTACTACGAGCAGTACGTC. Amino acids: CASSTTTDYYEQYV. The chain links TRBV7-8 to TRBJ2-7; D is unclear. This CDR3 region has 14 residues. Germline CDR1 SGHVS, CDR2 FQNEAQ. V lost 5 bases and J lost 3, with 14 bases in between.

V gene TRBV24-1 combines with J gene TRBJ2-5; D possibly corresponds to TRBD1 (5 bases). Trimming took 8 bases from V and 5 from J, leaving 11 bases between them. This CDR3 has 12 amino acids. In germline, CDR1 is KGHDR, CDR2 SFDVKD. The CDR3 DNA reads TGTGCCACCACATCAGGGTTGGAGACCCAGTACTTC. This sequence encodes CATTSGLETQYF.

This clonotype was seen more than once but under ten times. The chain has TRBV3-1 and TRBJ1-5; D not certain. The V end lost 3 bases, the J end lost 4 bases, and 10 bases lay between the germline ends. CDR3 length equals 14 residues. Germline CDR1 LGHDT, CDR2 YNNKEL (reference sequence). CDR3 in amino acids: CASSHGRQNQPQHF. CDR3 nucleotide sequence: TGTGCCAGCAGCCACGGGAGACAAAATCAGCCCCAGCATTTT.

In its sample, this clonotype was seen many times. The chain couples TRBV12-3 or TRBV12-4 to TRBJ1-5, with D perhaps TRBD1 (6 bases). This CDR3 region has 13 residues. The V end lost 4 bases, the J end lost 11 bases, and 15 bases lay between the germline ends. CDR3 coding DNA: TGTGCCAGCAGTTCTCCCATACAGGGTGCCCAGCATTTT. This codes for CASSSPIQGAQHF.

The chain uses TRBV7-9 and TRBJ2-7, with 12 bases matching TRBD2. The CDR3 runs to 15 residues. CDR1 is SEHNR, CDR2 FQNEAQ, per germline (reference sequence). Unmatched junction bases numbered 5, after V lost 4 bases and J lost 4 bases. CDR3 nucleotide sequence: TGTGCCAGCAGCTCGTCGACTAGCGGGAGATACGAGCAGTACTTC. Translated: CASSSSTSGRYEQYF.

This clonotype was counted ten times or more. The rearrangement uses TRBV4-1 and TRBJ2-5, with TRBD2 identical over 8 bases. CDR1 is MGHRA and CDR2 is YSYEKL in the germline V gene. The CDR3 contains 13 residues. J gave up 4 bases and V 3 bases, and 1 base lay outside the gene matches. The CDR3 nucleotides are TGCGCCAGCAGCCAGACTAGCGTAGAGACCCAGTACTTC. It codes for CASSQTSVETQYF.

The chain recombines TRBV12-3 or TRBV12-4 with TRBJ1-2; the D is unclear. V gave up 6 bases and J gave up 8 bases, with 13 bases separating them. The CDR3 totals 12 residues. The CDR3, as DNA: TGTGCCAGCAGAAGGAAGCAGGACGGCTACACCTTC. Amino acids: CASRRKQDGYTF.

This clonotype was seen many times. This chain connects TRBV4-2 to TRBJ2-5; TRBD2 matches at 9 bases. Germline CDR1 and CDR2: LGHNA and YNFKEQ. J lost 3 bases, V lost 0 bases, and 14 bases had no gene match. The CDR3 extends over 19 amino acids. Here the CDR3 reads CASSQDLGNAGGPEETQYF. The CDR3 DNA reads TGTGCCAGCAGCCAAGATCTCGGGAATGCGGGAGGGCCCGAAGAGACCCAGTACTTC.

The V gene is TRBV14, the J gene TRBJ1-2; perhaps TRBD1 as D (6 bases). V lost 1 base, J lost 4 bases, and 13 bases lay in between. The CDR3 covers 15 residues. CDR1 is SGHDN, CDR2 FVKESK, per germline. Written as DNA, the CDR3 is TGTGCCAGCAGCCAAGGACATACAGGGTTCTATGGCTACACCTTC. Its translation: CASSQGHTGFYGYTF.

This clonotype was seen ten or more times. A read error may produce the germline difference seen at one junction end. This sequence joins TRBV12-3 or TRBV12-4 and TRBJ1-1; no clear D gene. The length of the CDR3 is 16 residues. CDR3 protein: CASTLGSRGWSTEAFF. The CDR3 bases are TGTGCCAGCACTTTAGGGTCCCGGGGATGGAGCACTGAAGCTTTCTTT.

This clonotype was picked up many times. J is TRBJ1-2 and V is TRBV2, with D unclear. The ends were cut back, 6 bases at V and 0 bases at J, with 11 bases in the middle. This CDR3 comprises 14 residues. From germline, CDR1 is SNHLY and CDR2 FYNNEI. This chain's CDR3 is CASSLAPTNYGYTF. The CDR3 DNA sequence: TGTGCCAGCAGCTTGGCTCCGACTAACTATGGCTACACCTTC. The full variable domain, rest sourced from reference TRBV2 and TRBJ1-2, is EPEVTQTPSHQVTQMGQEVILRCVPISNHLYFYWYRQILGQKVEFLVSFYNNEISEKSEIFDDQFSVERPDGSNFTLKIRSTKLEDSAMYFCASSLAPTNYGYTFGSGTRLTVV.